In its sample, the clone carrying this TCR beta chain was seen a few times. This entry belongs to a study of blood T cell repertoires in COVID-19. Study summary: COVID-19 samples collected from the United States, Italy and Spain covered acute and convalescent phases. T cells, B-cell-depleted T cells, or PBMCs provided the cDNA or gDNA that served as material.

Methods used by the authors: Amplified reference gene primers provided the basis for estimating nucleated cell counts. Here immunoSEQ multiplex PCR was the method, and the copy in TCRdb shows in-frame clones only, minus some. V and J calls and clone size are as listed in that table; D and trimming were resolved from the DNA. Here the sample spans fewer than 200,000 clones, almost 80% being singletons. The CDR3 length is 16 residues. CDR1 SQVTM and CDR2 ANQGSEA come from the germline V gene. The trim removed 3 bases at V and 2 bases at J, leaving 12 bases unmatched. This clonotype was obtained from a woman in her 70s with acute or convalescent COVID-19. The chain uses TRBV29-1 and TRBJ1-2; 7 bases fit TRBD1. Sequencing input: peripheral blood. CDR3 residues: CSVDAMGTGANYGYTF. CDR3 DNA sequence: TGCAGCGTTGATGCTATGGGAACAGGGGCAAACTATGGCTACACCTTC.